Listed below are T cell receptor beta chains from one sample, sequenced in a study of blood T cell repertoires in COVID-19. Produced via immunoSEQ multiplex PCR; TCRdb's table is partial and in-frame only. The data hold some 75,000 clones, with less than 90% observed a single time. Input material: peripheral blood. These receptor sequences come from a man aged 50-60 years with COVID-19, enrolled during active disease. Each CDR3 is given with its conserved first and last residue. Fields, in order: J gene, V gene, clone size, D gene, CDR3 DNA, CDR3 protein. The D gene is left open where the match is weak. The size of a clone is reported for some rows only, either as once, few or many, or as a class for expanded clones.

TRBJ2-1 | TRBV7-9 | . | . | TGTGCCAGCAGCTCGACAGGAACTTCCTACAATGAGCAGTTCTTC | CASSSTGTSYNEQFF
TRBJ2-5 | TRBV5-1 | . | TRBD1 | TGCGCCAGCAGCCGAACCGGGACAGGTCGGTCGGAGACCCAGTACTTC | CASSRTGTGRSETQYF
TRBJ2-1 | TRBV6-1 | . | . | TGTGCCAGCAGTGAACAGATGACCTACAATGAGCAGTTCTTC | CASSEQMTYNEQFF
TRBJ1-1 | TRBV3-1/TRBV3-2 | . | . | TGTGCCAGCAGCCTGGCAGGGTTGCCTGAAGCTTTCTTT | CASSLAGLPEAFF
TRBJ1-1 | TRBV24-1 | . | TRBD1 | TGTGCCACCAGTGAGGGGGGACAGGGGGGGACTGAAGCTTTCTTT | CATSEGGQGGTEAFF
TRBJ2-1 | TRBV11-1 | . | . | TGTGCCAGCAGCTCCGGCGGAGTCTACAATGAGCAGTTCTTC | CASSSGGVYNEQFF
TRBJ2-2 | TRBV30 | . | TRBD2 | TGTGCCTGGTCCGGGACTAGTGACGCCGGGGAGCTGTTTTTT | CAWSGTSDAGELFF
TRBJ2-7 | TRBV7-2 | once | . | TGTGCCAGCAGCGTATCCTACGAGCAGTACTTC | CASSVSYEQYF
TRBJ2-2 | TRBV19 | . | TRBD1 | TGTGCCAGTAGTATCGGGACAGCCTTTTTTGCTGGGGAGCTGTTTTTT | CASSIGTAFFAGELFF
TRBJ2-2 | TRBV2 | . | TRBD2 | TGTGCCAGCAGTGTATCAGCGGGAGGGCCCGGGGAGCTGTTTTTT | CASSVSAGGPGELFF
TRBJ1-5 | TRBV28 | few | . | TGTGCCAGCATTAAAACCCTCGGAGGGGGCAATCAGCCCCAGCATTTT | CASIKTLGGGNQPQHF
TRBJ1-1 | TRBV6-5 | . | TRBD1 | TGTGCCAGCAGACCGATTGGACAGGGCTACACTGAAGCTTTCTTT | CASRPIGQGYTEAFF
TRBJ2-1 | TRBV4-3 | . | . | TGCGCCAGCAGCCAAGAAGTAGGGAGGAAGAATGAGCAGTTCTTC | CASSQEVGRKNEQFF
TRBJ2-2 | TRBV20-1 | . | . | TGCAGTGCTCATCTCGGCGGGGAGCTGTTTTTT | CSAHLGGELFF
TRBJ2-7 | TRBV14 | . | TRBD1 | TGTGCCAGCAGCCAGGGACAGGGGTACGAGCAGTACTTC | CASSQGQGYEQYF
TRBJ1-2 | TRBV2 | . | TRBD1 | TGTGCCAGCAATGACAGGGCGTTTGGCTACACCTTC | CASNDRAFGYTF
TRBJ1-6 | TRBV25-1 | . | . | TGTGCCAGCGGTGTACAGGGTCGTAGTTCACCCCTCCACTTT | CASGVQGRSSPLHF
TRBJ2-1 | TRBV15 | . | TRBD2 | TGTGCCACCAGCAGAGAGGTAGCGGGATCCTCCTACAATGAGCAGTTCTTC | CATSREVAGSSYNEQFF
TRBJ1-1 | TRBV29-1 | . | . | TGCAGCGTCGGAGGTTGGAACACTGAAGCTTTCTTT | CSVGGWNTEAFF
TRBJ2-5 | TRBV15 | many | . | TGTGCCACCAGCAGTTATGGGGGGGAGACCCAGTACTTC | CATSSYGGETQYF
TRBJ1-5 | TRBV24-1 | . | TRBD1 | TGTGCCACCAGTGATTCCGACAGGGGTGGCGTTCAGCCCCAGCATTTT | CATSDSDRGGVQPQHF
TRBJ1-1 | TRBV7-2 | once | TRBD1 | TGTGCCAGCAGCTTAGATAAGGGGGCAGCTTTCTTT | CASSLDKGAAFF
TRBJ2-7 | TRBV30 | . | TRBD2 | TGTGCCTGGAGCCGGGGGGGCATCGGCTACGAGCAGTACTTC | CAWSRGGIGYEQYF
TRBJ2-1 | TRBV7-6 | . | TRBD1 | TGTGCCAGCAGCTCCGGACAGGCCCTTCTTAATGAGCAGTTCTTC | CASSSGQALLNEQFF
TRBJ1-1 | TRBV5-4 | . | . | TGTGCCAGCAGCTTGAGGGCAGGGATGAGTGCTGAAGCTTTCTTT | CASSLRAGMSAEAFF
TRBJ2-1 | TRBV6-1 | once | TRBD1 | TGTGCCAGCAGTGAAAGGACAGGGGACTACAATGAGCAGTTCTTC | CASSERTGDYNEQFF
TRBJ1-6 | TRBV6-6 | . | . | TGTGCCAGCGGGGGGGGAAATTCACCCCTCCACTTT | CASGGGNSPLHF
TRBJ2-2 | TRBV18 | once | TRBD2 | TGTGCCAGCTCACCCTCCCTGACTAGCGGACCGAACACCGGGGAGCTGTTTTTT | CASSPSLTSGPNTGELFF
TRBJ2-2 | TRBV9 | . | TRBD2 | TGTGCCAGCAGCCGGACTAGCGGAGCGAACACCGGGGAGCTGTTTTTT | CASSRTSGANTGELFF
TRBJ2-7 | TRBV15 | . | . | TGTGCCACCAGCTCAAAGGGTGGATGGGGCGGTCACAGCTCCTACGAGCAGTACTTC | CATSSKGGWGGHSSYEQYF
TRBJ2-5 | TRBV9 | once | . | TGTGCCAGCAGCACAGGGGGGGGCGGGGGGACCCAGTACTTC | CASSTGGGGGTQYF
TRBJ2-7 | TRBV21-1 | . | . | TGTGCCAGCAGTCAAGTGGTTAGCGGGCTTTTCAAAGGGGACGAGCAGTACTTC | CASSQVVSGLFKGDEQYF
TRBJ2-7 | TRBV3-1/TRBV3-2 | . | . | TGTGCCAGCAGCCTGGGAGGAGGATACGAGCAGTACTTC | CASSLGGGYEQYF
TRBJ2-5 | TRBV24-1 | few | . | TGTGCCACCAGTGCCCTTACAGGGAGGGACCAAGAGACCCAGTACTTC | CATSALTGRDQETQYF
TRBJ1-1 | TRBV9 | . | TRBD1 | TGTGCCAGCAGCCAGGGGGCTTGGACTGAAGCTTTCTTT | CASSQGAWTEAFF
TRBJ2-5 | TRBV18 | . | TRBD1 | TGTGCCAGCTCTCCTGGACAGGCCACTCAAGAGACCCAGTACTTC | CASSPGQATQETQYF
TRBJ1-5 | TRBV10-1 | . | TRBD1 | TGCGCCAGCAGTGGACAGGGGAGGGGGAATCAGCCCCAGCATTTT | CASSGQGRGNQPQHF